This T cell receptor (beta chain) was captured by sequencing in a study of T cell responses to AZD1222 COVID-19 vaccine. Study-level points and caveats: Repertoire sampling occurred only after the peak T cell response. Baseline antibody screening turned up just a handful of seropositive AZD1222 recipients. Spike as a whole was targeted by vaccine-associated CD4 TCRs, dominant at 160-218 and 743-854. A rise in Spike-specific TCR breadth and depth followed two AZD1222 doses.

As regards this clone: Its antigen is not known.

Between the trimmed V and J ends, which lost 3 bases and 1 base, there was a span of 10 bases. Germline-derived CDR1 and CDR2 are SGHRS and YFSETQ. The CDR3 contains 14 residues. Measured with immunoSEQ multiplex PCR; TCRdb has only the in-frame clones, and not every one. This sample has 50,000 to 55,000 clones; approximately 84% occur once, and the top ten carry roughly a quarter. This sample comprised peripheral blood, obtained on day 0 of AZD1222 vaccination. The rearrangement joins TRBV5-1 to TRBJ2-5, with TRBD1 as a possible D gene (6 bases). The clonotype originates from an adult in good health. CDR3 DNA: TGCGCCAGCAGCTCTGGACAGACCCAAGAGACCCAGTACTTC. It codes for CASSSGQTQETQYF.